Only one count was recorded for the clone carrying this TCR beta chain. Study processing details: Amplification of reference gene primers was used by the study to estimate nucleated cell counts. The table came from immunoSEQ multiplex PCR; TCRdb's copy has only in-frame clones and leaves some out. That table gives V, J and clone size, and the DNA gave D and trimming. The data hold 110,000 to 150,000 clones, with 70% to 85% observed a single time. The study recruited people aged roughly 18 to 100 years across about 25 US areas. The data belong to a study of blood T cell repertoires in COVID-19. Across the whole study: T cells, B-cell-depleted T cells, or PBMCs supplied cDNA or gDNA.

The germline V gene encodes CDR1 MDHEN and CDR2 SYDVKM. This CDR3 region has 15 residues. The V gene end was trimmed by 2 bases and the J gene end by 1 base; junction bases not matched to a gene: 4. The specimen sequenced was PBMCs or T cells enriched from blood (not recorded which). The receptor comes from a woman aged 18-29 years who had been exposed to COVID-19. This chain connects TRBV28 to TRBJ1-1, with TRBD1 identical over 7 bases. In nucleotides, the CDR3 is TGTGCCAGCAGTTTAACCGACAGGGAGAACACTGAAGCTTTCTTT. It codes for CASSLTDRENTEAFF.